This T cell receptor (beta chain) was sequenced during a study of blood T cells in healthy people across ages (dated by TCRdb to about 2015). Background on the whole study: In model experiments, roughly one uniquely barcoded TCR beta cDNA molecule per two T cells was captured by template switching. To track age-related changes in TCR beta repertoire diversity, the study relied on deep sequencing normalized with unique cDNA molecular identifiers. The donors were divided into four age groups: young (average around 15 years), middle-aged (about 39), aged (about 60) and long-lived (approximately 74). To avoid experimental bias, donors of different ages were randomly spread across the sequencing lanes. The study analyzed two additional independent replicas of 1 million unique cDNA reads from the same blood draw for two donors, one aged 18 to 30 and one aged 80 or older. Broader findings and caveats from the paper: Estimates of total diversity based on one million sequenced T cells were considered lower bounds and underestimates. Bulk unsorted PBMC profiling prevented conclusive comparison of naive and antigen-experienced compartments. As age increased, observed TCR beta diversity per million T cells dropped in a roughly linear way, and a significant reduction was already evident by age 40. Compared with the aged group, more naive CD4+ T cells, fewer expanded clones and increased TCR diversity were shown by the long-lived group, suggesting age selection. Because donor CMV infection status was unknown, age-related changes in expanded clonotypes were potentially confounded. A strong correlation was found between observed TCR beta diversity and the percentage of naive T cells measured by flow cytometry.

Libraries were made using 5' RACE. Sequenced using an Illumina HiSeq 2500. A second roughly 7 to 11 cycle PCR used a sample-barcoded 5' primer and a J-beta primer mix. A template-switch 5' adaptor carrying 12 random nucleotides introduced a unique molecular identifier onto each TCR beta cDNA molecule. At least 2.5 million CDR3-containing paired-end reads were obtained from each sample. All of the RNA was converted into first-strand cDNA using the Mint cDNA synthesis kit, with a TRBC-specific oligonucleotide serving as the primer. Following uracil-DNA glycosylase treatment, all cDNA underwent a first 18-cycle PCR with the universal primers M1SS and BC2_uni_R. Per the source publication's procedure: Normalization of each sample was performed by random selection of 1 million high-quality reads, each carrying a distinct molecular identifier. Instead of being binned into consensus sequences, reads with shared molecular identifiers were discarded. CDR3 identification, clonotype clustering and error correction used MiTCR with a Q25 quality threshold and the strictest error-elimination algorithm. A nonparametric unseen species model with Euler transformation was used to estimate lower-bound total TCR beta diversity. TCRdb redid the processing of the public reads, applying fastp at Q25 and MiXCR, and retained in-frame beta chains. Rows with one shared CDR3 protein collapse into an entry with the most common genes and DNA. TCRdb's processing, not the authors', yielded these V and J calls. Here the sample has under 2,000,000 distinct CDR3 sequences; about 50% occur a single time. In total, the top ten clones hold less than 2.5% of the sample.

Systemically healthy Caucasian individuals from Russia, 39 in total and aged about 6 to 90 years, were included as donors. Each donor gave ten milliliters of peripheral blood, drawn into EDTA-treated Vacutainer tubes. Ficoll-Paque density-gradient centrifugation was used to isolate PBMCs, with at least 6 million per sample. Trizol reagent was used to extract total RNA from PBMCs, with at least 5 micrograms per sample. Naive CD45RAhigh/CD27high T cell percentages were measured by flow cytometry on a PBMC aliquot from every donor. For this clonotype: The target of this receptor is not known. Base qualities are not at hand, and no much larger clone is one base apart.

The TCR originated in a woman in her forties in good health. Sequencing input: blood.

This receptor has the CDR3 CASSGSGQGNSPLHF. The bases are TGTGCCAGCAGCGGATCGGGACAGGGAAATTCACCCCTCCACTTT. The sequence links TRBV9 to TRBJ1-6; 9 junctional bases match TRBD1. CDR1 and CDR2 (SGDLS, YYNGEE) derive from the germline V gene. For this chain, trimming is 3 bases at the V end and 7 bases at the J end, and the number of junction bases without a gene match is 5. The CDR3 covers 15 residues, taking in both the cysteine and the phenylalanine. Only the CDR3 region is kept as DNA, spanning 45 bases read in frame from base 1.